Presented here are 9 T cell receptor beta chains from one specimen sequenced in a study of beta chain features in type 1 diabetes. Every isolated RNA sample was fully reverse transcribed, so sequencing captured expressed TCRB transcripts. Using immunoSEQ multiplex PCR, the repertoire was profiled, and TCRdb retains in-frame clones only, with some absent. The sample includes around 280,000 clones, roughly 8% of them seen just once. Source material: central memory CD4+ T cells from blood. The source is a woman between 18 and 29 years old in good health.

The table lists this clone with a few counts. The J gene is TRBJ2-6, the V gene TRBV21-1; the table's D call, TRBD2, has no DNA check behind it. TRBV21-1 is flagged as a pseudogene. The CDR3 is 18 amino acids. In nucleotides, the CDR3 is TGTGCCAGCAGCAATTTAGGGGGGGCCCCCTCTGGGGCCAACGTCCTGACTTTC. This translates into CASSNLGGAPSGANVLTF.

This clone was observed many times. Other DNA sequences within the sample encode an identical CDR3. The chain employs TRBV4-1 and TRBJ2-5, with 10 nucleotides matching TRBD2. Germline V gene lookup returns CDR1 MGHRA and CDR2 YSYEKL. This CDR3 has 15 amino acids. Trimming took 0 bases from V and 4 from J; bases not matched to a gene: 2. The CDR3 sequence: CASSQDGTSVETQYF. The CDR3, as DNA: TGCGCCAGCAGCCAAGATGGGACTAGCGTAGAGACCCAGTACTTC.

This clone came up a few times. This chain joins TRBV7-2 and TRBJ1-1; tentative D call: TRBD1 (5 bases). V was clipped by 5 bases and J by 4 bases, with 14 bases between them. This CDR3 spans 14 amino acids. CDR1 is SGHTA, CDR2 FQGNSA, per germline. The CDR3 loop reads CASSPQGGVTEAFF. In nucleotides, the CDR3 is TGTGCCAGCAGCCCCCAGGGCGGGGTCACTGAAGCTTTCTTT.

The sample holds a few counts of this clone. The rearrangement uses TRBV11-3 and TRBJ2-1, with a weak D call TRBD2 (5 bases). V shed 5 bases and J shed 8 bases, with 13 bases lying between them. Germline V lookup: CDR1 SGHNT, CDR2 YENEEA. There are 13 residues in the CDR3. The chain's CDR3 is CASSGNRGHEQFF. CDR3 coding DNA: TGTGCCAGCAGCGGTAATAGAGGGCATGAGCAGTTCTTC. The full variable domain, in which reference TRBV11-3 and TRBJ2-1 provide the parts outside the CDR3, is EAGVVQSPRYKIIEKKQPVAFWCNPISGHNTLYWYLQNLGQGPELLIRYENEEAVDDSQLPKDRFSAERLKGVDSTLKIQPAELGDSAVYLCASSGNRGHEQFFGPGTRLTVL.

This clone was found a few times. The chain joins TRBV19 to TRBJ1-1; TRBD1 aligns across 7 bases. After removal of 6 bases from V and 8 bases from J, the junction contained 12 bases not matched to a gene. The CDR3 length is 14 residues. The germline gives CDR1 LNHDA, CDR2 SQIVND (reference sequence). CDR3 region: CASSLYLGQEEAFF. CDR3 DNA sequence: TGTGCCAGTAGCCTATACCTCGGACAGGAAGAAGCTTTCTTT.

This clone was seen a few times. This sequence joins TRBV28 and TRBJ1-2, with D perhaps TRBD1 (5 bases). The CDR3 runs 16 residues. In germline, CDR1 is MDHEN, CDR2 SYDVKM. Deletions cut 6 bases from V and 4 bases from J, with 21 bases between. In DNA, the CDR3 is TGTGCCAGCAGACCCGGGACGGACCCTCTGGGCTATGGCTACACCTTC. This codes for CASRPGTDPLGYGYTF.

This clone was seen more than once but under ten times. V gene TRBV11-2 combines with J gene TRBJ2-1, with 11 bases identical to TRBD2. V gave up 4 bases and J gave up 6 bases; unmatched junction bases: 11. Germline V gene sequence: CDR1 SGHAT, CDR2 FQNNGV. The CDR3 has 17 amino acids. Written as DNA, the CDR3 is TGTGCCAGCAGCTCAAATTCACTAGCGGGAGCCATCAATGAGCAGTTCTTC. Its translation: CASSSNSLAGAINEQFF. Variable domain in full (rest from reference TRBV11-2 and TRBJ2-1): EAGVAQSPRYKIIEKRQSVAFWCNPISGHATLYWYQQILGQGPKLLIQFQNNGVVDDSQLPKDRFSAERLKGVDSTLKIQPAKLEDSAVYLCASSSNSLAGAINEQFFGPGTRLTVL.

The V gene is TRBV11-2, the J gene TRBJ2-7; D is unresolved. Germline V gene data show CDR1 as SGHAT and CDR2 as FQNNGV. CDR3 size: 12 residues. V lost 5 bases and J 7 bases, leaving 12 bases between the germline ends. The CDR3 nucleotides read TGTGCCAGCAGCCTTTCGGGCTTTGAGCAGTACTTC. Residues: CASSLSGFEQYF.

Ten or more counts support this clone. The chain is built from TRBV4-3 and TRBJ2-6, with D unclear. The CDR3 contains 14 residues. Germline V gives CDR1 LGHNA, CDR2 YSLEER. V was pared by 4 bases and J by 0 bases, with 4 bases between. The CDR3 loop is CASSRVSGANVLTF. In DNA form, the CDR3 reads TGCGCCAGCAGCCGCGTCTCTGGGGCCAACGTCCTGACTTTC.